These T cell receptor beta chains were read from a single sample in a study of shared clonotypes between healthy human individuals. This table comes from immunoSEQ multiplex PCR, and its TCRdb copy is limited to in-frame clones, with some not included. The table has roughly 650,000 clones, 90% to 97% seen once. Sequenced: naive CD8+ T cells sorted from blood. These receptors originate from a woman aged 25-40 years in good health. CDR3s include the opening cysteine and the closing phenylalanine or tryptophan. The D gene is left open where the match is weak. The size of a clone is reported for some rows only, either as once, few or many, or as a class for expanded clones.

v_call	clone_size	j_call	d_call	cdr3_length	cdr3_nt	cdr3_aa
TRBV7-2	-	TRBJ2-5	TRBD1	18	TGTGCCAGCAGCTCCTACCCCCGCACAGGGGCCGTAAAAGAGACCCAGTACTTC	CASSSYPRTGAVKETQYF
TRBV14	-	TRBJ2-7	-	15	TGTGCCAGCAGCTACACAGGGTGGTACGTTCACGAGCAGTACTTC	CASSYTGWYVHEQYF
TRBV5-1	once	TRBJ1-1	-	14	TGCGCCAGCAGCTTGGATGGGCGGAACACTGAAGCTTTCTTT	CASSLDGRNTEAFF
TRBV5-6	-	TRBJ1-1	-	13	TGTGCCAGCACGGAGGGGCTAGGCACTGAAGCTTTCTTT	CASTEGLGTEAFF
TRBV5-5	few	TRBJ1-5	-	12	TGTGCCAGCAGCTTAGGGGATCAGCCCCAGCATTTT	CASSLGDQPQHF
TRBV7-8	once	TRBJ2-5	TRBD1	16	TGTGCCAGCAGCTTAGGGCCAGGGGACAGGGACGAGACCCAGTACTTC	CASSLGPGDRDETQYF
TRBV11-2	-	TRBJ2-1	TRBD2	17	TGTGCCAGCAGCAAGGTAGCGGGAGGGCCGGGCGACAATGAGCAGTTCTTC	CASSKVAGGPGDNEQFF
TRBV30	-	TRBJ2-7	-	13	TGTGCCTGGAGTGTAGGTAGCTCCTACGAGCAGTACTTC	CAWSVGSSYEQYF
TRBV27	-	TRBJ1-1	-	16	TGTGCCAGCAGTTGGACAATGACAGCGCTAAACACTGAAGCTTTCTTT	CASSWTMTALNTEAFF
TRBV7-9	-	TRBJ1-2	-	14	TGTGCCAGCAGCCCGGAAGGACAGCTCTATGGCTACACCTTC	CASSPEGQLYGYTF
TRBV6-1	-	TRBJ1-1	-	15	TGTGCCAGCAGTGAAGTGGGATCCCTGAACACTGAAGCTTTCTTT	CASSEVGSLNTEAFF
TRBV27	-	TRBJ1-2	-	13	TGTGCCAGCAGTTCCACAGGGTTGAATGGCTACACCTTC	CASSSTGLNGYTF
TRBV28	-	TRBJ1-2	TRBD1	14	TGTGCCAGCACCGCCGCCAGGACAGGAGGAGAAGACACCTTC	CASTAARTGGEDTF
TRBV7-6	-	TRBJ1-1	-	16	TGTGCCAGCAGCTTAGGAGGGGGTTCCCTGAACACTGAAGCTTTCTTT	CASSLGGGSLNTEAFF
TRBV4-1	once	TRBJ1-1	-	17	TGCGCCAGCAGCCACCCCCGGAGGGGCCCAATGAACACTGAAGCTTTCTTT	CASSHPRRGPMNTEAFF
TRBV19	once	TRBJ2-7	-	14	TGTGCCAGTAGTATCAGCGGAGCCCCCTACGAGCAGTACTTC	CASSISGAPYEQYF
TRBV19	-	TRBJ1-5	-	14	TGTGCCAGTAGGGACGCTGTCGGCAATCAGCCCCAGCATTTT	CASRDAVGNQPQHF
TRBV19	-	TRBJ2-7	TRBD2	15	TGTGCCAGTACCGAGCTGAGGCGGGAGTACTACGAGCAGTACTTC	CASTELRREYYEQYF
TRBV10-2	-	TRBJ2-7	-	11	TGCGCCAGCGATGCAGGGGACGAGCAGTACTTC	CASDAGDEQYF
TRBV5-4	-	TRBJ2-7	TRBD2	15	TGTGCCAGCAGCGATTGGACTAGCGGGGTCAACGAGCAGTACTTC	CASSDWTSGVNEQYF
TRBV7-8	-	TRBJ2-3	-	17	TGTGCCAGCAGCTCCTCTCTGGCGCCTAGCGGCACAGATACGCAGTATTTT	CASSSSLAPSGTDTQYF
TRBV6-5	-	TRBJ1-2	-	14	TGTGCCAGCAGACCCGGCGGCCCGCACTATGGCTACACCTTC	CASRPGGPHYGYTF
TRBV13	-	TRBJ1-5	-	13	TGTGCCAGCAGCAAATGGGGGGAGCAGCCCCAGCATTTT	CASSKWGEQPQHF
TRBV2	-	TRBJ2-7	-	13	TGTGCCAGCAGCCAAGGACAGAGGTACGAGCAGTACTTC	CASSQGQRYEQYF
TRBV5-1	-	TRBJ2-7	-	12	TGCGCCAGCAGCGGCGAGCCCGGGGAGCAGTACTTC	CASSGEPGEQYF
TRBV30	-	TRBJ2-7	TRBD1	14	TGTGCCTGGAGCCCCGGACAGGGGGCCTACGAGCAGTACTTC	CAWSPGQGAYEQYF
TRBV2	once	TRBJ2-3	TRBD2	18	TGTGCCAGCAGTGACCAGCGCTTCGGACTAGCGGGAGAGAATACGCAGTATTTT	CASSDQRFGLAGENTQYF
TRBV7-9	-	TRBJ2-7	-	11	TGTGCCAGCAGCTTTGACTACGAGCAGTACTTC	CASSFDYEQYF
TRBV7-9	-	TRBJ2-1	TRBD2	15	TGTGCCAGCAGCTTAAGCGGGAGAGAATACAATGAGCAGTTCTTC	CASSLSGREYNEQFF
TRBV13	-	TRBJ2-3	-	15	TGTGCCAGCAGCTCAGGCGGCAGTAGGGCAGATACGCAGTATTTT	CASSSGGSRADTQYF
TRBV9	-	TRBJ2-2	-	13	TGTGCCAGCAGCGGGTGGTTCACCGGGGAGCTGTTTTTT	CASSGWFTGELFF
TRBV2	once	TRBJ1-4	TRBD1	18	TGTGCCAGCAGTGAAGGCGGGGACAGGGTGGGGACTAATGAAAAACTGTTTTTT	CASSEGGDRVGTNEKLFF
TRBV9	-	TRBJ1-3	TRBD1	15	TGTGCCAGCAGCGTAACAGGGGGTGATGGAAACACCATATATTTT	CASSVTGGDGNTIYF
TRBV27	-	TRBJ2-3	TRBD1	12	TGTGCCACCCGGACAGGGGCAGATACGCAGTATTTT	CATRTGADTQYF
TRBV28	-	TRBJ2-7	-	13	TGTGCCAGCAGGGGCAGGGACGGGTACGAGCAGTACTTC	CASRGRDGYEQYF
TRBV7-2	-	TRBJ2-4	TRBD1	14	TGTGCCAGCAGCCCCACTGAACAGGGGATCATTCAGTACTTC	CASSPTEQGIIQYF
TRBV27	-	TRBJ2-3	-	16	TGTGCCAGCAGTTCCACCCCAGCGGAGATCACAGATACGCAGTATTTT	CASSSTPAEITDTQYF
TRBV6-1	-	TRBJ1-3	-	15	TGTGCCAGCAGCCCTAAAACCTTCTCTGGAAACACCATATATTTT	CASSPKTFSGNTIYF
TRBV4-1	-	TRBJ2-5	-	14	TGCGCCAGCAGCCAAGAACCGGTGTCAGAGACCCAGTACTTC	CASSQEPVSETQYF
TRBV7-9	-	TRBJ1-2	-	13	TGTGCCAGCGATGTGTCGGACAGTGCGTTCTACACCTTC	CASDVSDSAFYTF
TRBV27	-	TRBJ1-1	-	12	TGTGCCAGCGGACGGTACAACACTGAAGCTTTCTTT	CASGRYNTEAFF
TRBV13	-	TRBJ1-4	-	12	TGTGCCAGCAGCTTAGCCTCGGAAAAACTGTTTTTT	CASSLASEKLFF
TRBV2	once	TRBJ1-1	-	12	TGTGCCAGCAGAGCGCCTCTTACTGAAGCTTTCTTT	CASRAPLTEAFF
TRBV5-6	-	TRBJ2-2	TRBD1	16	TGTGCCAGCAGACCTTCGACAGGGAGCGGCACCGGGGAGCTGTTTTTT	CASRPSTGSGTGELFF